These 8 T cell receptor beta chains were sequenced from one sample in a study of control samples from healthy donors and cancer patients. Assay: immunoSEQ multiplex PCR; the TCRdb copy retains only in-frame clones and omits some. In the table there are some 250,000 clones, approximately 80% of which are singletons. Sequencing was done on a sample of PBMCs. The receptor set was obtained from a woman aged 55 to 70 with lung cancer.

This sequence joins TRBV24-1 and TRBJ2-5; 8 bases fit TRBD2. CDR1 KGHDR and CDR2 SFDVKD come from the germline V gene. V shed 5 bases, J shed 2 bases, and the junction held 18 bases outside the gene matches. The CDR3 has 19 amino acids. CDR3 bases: TGTGCCACCAGTGTCCCTAGTGGGACTAGTAGAGGGCTTCAAGAGACCCAGTACTTC. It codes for CATSVPSGTSRGLQETQYF.

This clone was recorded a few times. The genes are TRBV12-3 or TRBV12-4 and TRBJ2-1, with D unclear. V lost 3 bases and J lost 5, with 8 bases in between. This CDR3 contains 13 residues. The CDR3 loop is CASSLSTDNEQFF. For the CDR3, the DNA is TGTGCCAGCAGTTTGTCTACCGACAATGAGCAGTTCTTC.

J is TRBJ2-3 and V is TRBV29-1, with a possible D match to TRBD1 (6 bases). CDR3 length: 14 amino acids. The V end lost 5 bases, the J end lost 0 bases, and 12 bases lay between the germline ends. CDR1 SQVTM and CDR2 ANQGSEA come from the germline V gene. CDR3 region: CSVNLQGSTDTQYF. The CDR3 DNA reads TGCAGCGTTAATTTACAGGGCAGCACAGATACGCAGTATTTT.

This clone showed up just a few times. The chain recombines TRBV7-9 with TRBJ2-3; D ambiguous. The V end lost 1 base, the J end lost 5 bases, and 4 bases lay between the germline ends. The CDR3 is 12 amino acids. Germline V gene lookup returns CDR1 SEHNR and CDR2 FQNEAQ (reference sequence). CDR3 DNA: TGTGCCAGCAGCTTAGGGGTAGATACGCAGTATTTT. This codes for CASSLGVDTQYF.

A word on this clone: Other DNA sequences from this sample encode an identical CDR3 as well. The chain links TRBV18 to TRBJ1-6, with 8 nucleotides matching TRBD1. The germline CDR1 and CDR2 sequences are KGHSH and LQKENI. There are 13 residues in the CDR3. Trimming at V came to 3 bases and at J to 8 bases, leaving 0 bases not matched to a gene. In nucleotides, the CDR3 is TGTGCCAGCTCACCGACAGGGGATTCACCCCTCCACTTT. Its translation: CASSPTGDSPLHF.

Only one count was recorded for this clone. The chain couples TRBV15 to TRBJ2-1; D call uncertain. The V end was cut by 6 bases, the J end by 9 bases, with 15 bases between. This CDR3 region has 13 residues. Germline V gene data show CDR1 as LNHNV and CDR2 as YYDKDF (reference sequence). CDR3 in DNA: TGTGCCACCAGGGGCCAGGAGTGGGGTGAGCAGTTCTTC. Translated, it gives CATRGQEWGEQFF. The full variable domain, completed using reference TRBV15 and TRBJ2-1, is DAMVIQNPRYQVTQFGKPVTLSCSQTLNHNVMYWYQQKSSQAPKLLFHYYDKDFNNEADTPDNFQSRRPNTSFCFLDIRSPGLGDTAMYLCATRGQEWGEQFFGPGTRLTVL.

CDR3 nucleotides: TGTGCCAGTAGTATAAGGGCAGGGACCGGGGCCAACGTCCTGACTTTC. Residues: CASSIRAGTGANVLTF. V usage is TRBV19 and J usage is TRBJ2-6; the D call may be TRBD1 or TRBD2 (5 bases each). The CDR3 is 16 residues long. V lost 2 bases, J lost 4 bases, and 12 bases lay in between. CDR1 LNHDA and CDR2 SQIVND come from the germline V gene (reference sequence).

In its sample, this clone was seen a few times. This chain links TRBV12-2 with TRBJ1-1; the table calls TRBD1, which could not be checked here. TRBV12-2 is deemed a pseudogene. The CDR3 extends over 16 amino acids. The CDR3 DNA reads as TGTGCAAGTCGCCAGATTCCAGGGACAGTGACCCTTGAAGCTTTCTTT. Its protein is CASRQIPGTVTLEAFF.